This T cell receptor (beta chain) derives from a study of blood T cells in healthy people across ages. Study background: When template switching was applied, about one barcoded beta molecule was captured per two T cells.

Primers used in a second PCR of roughly 7 to 12 cycles were a sample-barcoded 5' primer and a J-beta primer mix. The yield of each sample was at least 2.5 million CDR3-containing paired-end reads. Via MiXCR, TCRdb re-called the 5' RACE reads, giving one row per CDR3 protein. The sample includes 600,000 to 800,000 distinct CDR3 sequences, about 50% seen only once; the top ten take roughly 14%. There are many counts of this clonotype. Between the trimmed V and J ends, which lost 6 bases and 4 bases, there was a span of 18 bases. This CDR3 has 15 amino acids. This receptor was taken from a woman aged 80 or over in good health. The chain recombines TRBV12-3 or TRBV12-4 with TRBJ1-2, with TRBD1 as a possible D gene (5 bases). The sample consisted of blood. The CDR3 sequence is CASRGDPGSGYGYTF. CDR3 bases: TGTGCCAGCAGGGGGGATCCGGGTTCGGGCTATGGCTACACCTTC.